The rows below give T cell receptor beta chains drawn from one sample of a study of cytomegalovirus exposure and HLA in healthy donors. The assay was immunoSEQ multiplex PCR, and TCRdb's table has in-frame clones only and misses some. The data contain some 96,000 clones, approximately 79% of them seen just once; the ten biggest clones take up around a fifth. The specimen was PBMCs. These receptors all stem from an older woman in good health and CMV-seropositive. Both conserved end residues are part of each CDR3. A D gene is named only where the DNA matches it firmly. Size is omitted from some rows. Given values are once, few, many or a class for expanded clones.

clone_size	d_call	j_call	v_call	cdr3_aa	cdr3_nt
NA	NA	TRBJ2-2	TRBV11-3	CASSWTGGAGELFF	TGTGCCAGCAGCTGGACCGGGGGAGCCGGGGAGCTGTTTTTT
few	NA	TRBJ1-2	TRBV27	CASSFSTDYGYTF	TGTGCCAGCAGTTTCAGCACAGACTATGGCTACACCTTC
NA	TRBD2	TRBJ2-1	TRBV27	CASSLSTSGYNEQFF	TGTGCCAGCAGTCTGTCGACTAGCGGTTACAATGAGCAGTTCTTC
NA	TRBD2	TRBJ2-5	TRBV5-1	CASKSGTSGRETQYF	TGCGCCAGCAAATCCGGGACTAGCGGGAGAGAGACCCAGTACTTC
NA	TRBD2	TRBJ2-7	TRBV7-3	CASSLTSGKYEQYF	TGTGCCAGCAGCTTAACTAGCGGGAAATACGAGCAGTACTTC
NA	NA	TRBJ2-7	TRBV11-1	CASSLAGGSYEQYF	TGTGCCAGCAGCTTAGCAGGGGGCTCCTACGAGCAGTACTTC
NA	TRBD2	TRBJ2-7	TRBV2	CASSTGTSGIEQYF	TGTGCCAGCAGTACCGGGACTAGCGGGATCGAGCAGTACTTC
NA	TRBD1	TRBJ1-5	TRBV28	CASIRSGTGFRPQHF	TGTGCCAGCATTCGGTCCGGGACAGGGTTCAGGCCCCAGCATTTT
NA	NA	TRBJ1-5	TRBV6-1	CASSEWAGSNQPQHF	TGTGCCAGCAGTGAATGGGCAGGGAGCAATCAGCCCCAGCATTTT
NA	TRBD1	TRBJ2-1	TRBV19	CASSSRTGSYNEQFF	TGTGCCAGTAGTTCACGGACAGGTTCCTACAATGAGCAGTTCTTC
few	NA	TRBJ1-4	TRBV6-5	CASGTDTMGEKLFF	TGTGCCAGCGGAACGGACACTATGGGAGAAAAACTGTTTTTT
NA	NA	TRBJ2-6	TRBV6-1	CASRVVSGANVLTF	TGTGCCAGCAGGGTCGTCAGTGGGGCCAACGTCCTGACTTTC
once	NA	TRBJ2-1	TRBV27	CATGYPGTLVNEQFF	TGTGCCACCGGCTATCCCGGGACACTTGTTAATGAGCAGTTCTTC
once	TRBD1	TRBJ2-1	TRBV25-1	CASSAQAMTGREQFF	TGTGCCAGCAGTGCCCAAGCGATGACAGGGCGCGAGCAGTTCTTC
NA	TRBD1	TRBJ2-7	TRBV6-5	CASRTGTGKYEQYF	TGTGCCAGCAGGACTGGGACAGGGAAGTACGAGCAGTACTTC
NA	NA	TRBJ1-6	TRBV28	CASSPAMGGTYNSPLHF	TGTGCCAGCAGCCCCGCTATGGGGGGGACCTATAATTCACCCCTCCACTTT
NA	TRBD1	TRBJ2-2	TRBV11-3	CASSLQGATGELFF	TGTGCCAGCAGCTTACAGGGGGCCACCGGGGAGCTGTTTTTT
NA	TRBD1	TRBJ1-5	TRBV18	CASSATGGNQPQHF	TGTGCCAGCTCAGCGACAGGGGGCAATCAGCCCCAGCATTTT
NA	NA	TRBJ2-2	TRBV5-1	CASSLERGELFF	TGCGCCAGCAGCTTGGAGAGGGGGGAGCTGTTTTTT
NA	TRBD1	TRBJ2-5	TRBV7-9	CASSHRGETQYF	TGTGCCAGCAGCCACAGGGGAGAGACCCAGTACTTC
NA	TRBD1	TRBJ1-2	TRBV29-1	CSVDQGALGYTF	TGCAGCGTTGACCAGGGGGCCCTTGGCTACACCTTC
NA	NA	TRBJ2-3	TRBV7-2	CASSRRSGTDTQYF	TGTGCCAGCAGTCGGAGGAGCGGCACAGATACGCAGTATTTT
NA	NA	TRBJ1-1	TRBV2	CASSELGQPNTEAFF	TGTGCCAGCAGTGAACTGGGGCAGCCGAACACTGAAGCTTTCTTT
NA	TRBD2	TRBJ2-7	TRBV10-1	CASSEAGDLREQYF	TGCGCCAGCAGTGAAGCGGGAGACCTCAGGGAGCAGTACTTC
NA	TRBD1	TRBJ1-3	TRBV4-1	CASSYQTGIGNTIYF	TGCGCCAGCAGTTACCAGACAGGGATTGGAAACACCATATATTTT
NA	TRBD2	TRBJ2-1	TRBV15	CATSRGGTSGRADNEQFF	TGTGCCACCAGCAGAGGGGGGACTAGCGGGAGGGCCGACAATGAGCAGTTCTTC
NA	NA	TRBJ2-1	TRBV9	CASSSRTTSSYNEQFF	TGTGCCAGCAGCTCGCGGACTACTAGCTCCTACAATGAGCAGTTCTTC
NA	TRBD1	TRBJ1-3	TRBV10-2	CASSRGQDGNTIYF	TGCGCCAGCAGCCGGGGACAGGATGGAAACACCATATATTTT
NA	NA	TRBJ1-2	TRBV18	CASSPPNPPEGYTF	TGTGCCAGCTCACCACCGAACCCCCCGGAGGGCTACACCTTC
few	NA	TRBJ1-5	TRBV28	CASRPYRKRNQPQHF	TGTGCCAGCAGGCCCTACAGGAAGAGGAATCAGCCCCAGCATTTT
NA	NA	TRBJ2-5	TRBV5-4	CASSLRQVQETQYF	TGTGCCAGCAGCCTACGACAGGTACAAGAGACCCAGTACTTC
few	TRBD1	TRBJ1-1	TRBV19	CASSSRTGRVRTEAFF	TGTGCCAGTAGTTCTCGGACAGGGAGGGTTCGCACTGAAGCTTTCTTT
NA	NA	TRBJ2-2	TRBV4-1	CASSQGLGPTTGELFF	TGCGCCAGCAGCCAGGGGCTGGGTCCGACCACCGGGGAGCTGTTTTTT
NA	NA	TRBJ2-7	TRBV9	CASSAQGNEQYF	TGTGCCAGCAGCGCCCAGGGGAACGAGCAGTACTTC
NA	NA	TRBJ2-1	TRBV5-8	CATERGNPHNEQFF	TGTGCCACCGAAAGGGGGAACCCCCACAATGAGCAGTTCTTC
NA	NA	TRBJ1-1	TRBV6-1	CASREGGTEAFF	TGTGCCAGTCGTGAGGGTGGCACTGAAGCTTTCTTT
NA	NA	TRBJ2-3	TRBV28	CASSGRQSDTQYF	TGTGCCAGCAGTGGGCGACAATCAGATACGCAGTATTTT
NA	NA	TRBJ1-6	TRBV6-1	CASSELPAVTSPLHF	TGTGCCAGCAGTGAACTTCCGGCGGTCACTTCACCCCTCCACTTT
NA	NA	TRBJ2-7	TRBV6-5	CASSYRDNYEQYF	TGTGCCAGCAGTTATCGGGACAACTACGAGCAGTACTTC
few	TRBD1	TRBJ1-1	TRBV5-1	CASSKGQQNTEAFF	TGCGCCAGCAGCAAGGGACAGCAGAACACTGAAGCTTTCTTT
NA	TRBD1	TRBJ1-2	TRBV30	CAWRGQGVNYGYTF	TGTGCCTGGAGAGGGCAGGGGGTTAACTATGGCTACACCTTC
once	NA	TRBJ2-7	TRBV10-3	CAISDARGQTYEQYF	TGTGCCATCAGTGATGCGAGGGGACAAACCTACGAGCAGTACTTC
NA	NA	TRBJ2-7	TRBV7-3	CASSLNGGYEQYF	TGTGCCAGCAGCTTAAACGGGGGCTACGAGCAGTACTTC
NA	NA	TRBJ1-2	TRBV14	CASSRTGPGGYTF	TGTGCCAGCAGTCGGACTGGTCCGGGGGGCTACACCTTC
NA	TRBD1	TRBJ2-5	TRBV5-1	CASAPGTEETQYF	TGCGCCAGCGCGCCCGGGACAGAAGAGACCCAGTACTTC
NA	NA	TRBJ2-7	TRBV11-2	CASTPSYEQYF	TGTGCCAGTACACCCTCCTACGAGCAGTACTTC
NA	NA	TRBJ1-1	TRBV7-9	CASSNLVRNTEAFF	TGTGCCAGCAGCAACCTAGTGCGGAACACTGAAGCTTTCTTT
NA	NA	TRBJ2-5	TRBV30	CAYKKRQIQETQYF	TGTGCCTATAAAAAACGACAGATCCAAGAGACCCAGTACTTC
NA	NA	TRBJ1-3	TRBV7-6	CASRKAGTGNTIYF	TGTGCCAGCAGAAAGGCGGGAACTGGAAACACCATATATTTT
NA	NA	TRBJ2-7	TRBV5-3	CARSPSHEGGVSWSSENSF	TGTGCCAGAAGCCCCTCCCATGAAGGGGGAGTTTCTTGGAGTAGCGAGAACTCCTTC
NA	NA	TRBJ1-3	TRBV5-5	CASSLSPGGFSGNTLYF	TGTGCCAGCAGCTTGTCCCCGGGGGGCTTCTCTGGAAACACCCTATATTTT
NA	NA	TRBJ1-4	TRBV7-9	CASSLLATGTNEKLFF	TGTGCCAGCAGCTTACTAGCTACGGGAACTAATGAAAAACTGTTTTTT
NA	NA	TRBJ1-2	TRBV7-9	CASSFEYGYTF	TGTGCCAGCAGCTTCGAGTATGGCTACACCTTC
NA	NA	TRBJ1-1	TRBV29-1	CSGGHMTSTEAFF	TGCAGCGGCGGACACATGACGAGCACTGAAGCTTTCTTT
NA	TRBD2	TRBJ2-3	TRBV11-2	CASSSIAGGPGDTQYF	TGTGCCAGCAGCTCCATAGCGGGAGGGCCTGGAGATACGCAGTATTTT
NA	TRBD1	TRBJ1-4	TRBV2	CASSAMTGTNEKLFF	TGTGCCAGCAGCGCAATGACAGGGACTAATGAAAAACTGTTTTTT
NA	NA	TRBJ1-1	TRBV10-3	CAIRREGGTSFF	TGTGCCATCAGGCGTGAGGGAGGCACGTCTTTCTTT
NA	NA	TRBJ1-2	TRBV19	CASSRSYYSTYGYTF	TGTGCCAGTAGTAGGAGTTACTACTCTACCTATGGCTACACCTTC
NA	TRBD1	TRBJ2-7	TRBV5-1	CASSLSGRGLGEQYF	TGCGCCAGCAGCTTGTCTGGCAGGGGGCTTGGAGAGCAGTACTTC